The 7 T cell receptor beta chains below come from one sample, sequenced in a study of beta chain features in type 1 diabetes. The sequenced template was cDNA made from the entire isolated RNA. Some clones are missing from TCRdb's copy, which holds only in-frame ones; the method was immunoSEQ multiplex PCR. The sample carries about 410,000 clones, roughly 13% recorded once. Sequencing used naive CD4+ T cells from blood. These receptors came from a man younger than 40 in good health.

Only a few counts were recorded for this clone. The V and J genes are TRBV7-9 and TRBJ2-3; 7 bases map to TRBD1. Germline V gene lookup returns CDR1 SEHNR and CDR2 FQNEAQ (reference sequence). With 7 bases clipped from V and 4 bases from J, the junction kept 11 bases outside the gene matches. The CDR3 runs 15 residues. As DNA, the CDR3 is TGTGCCAGCAAGACGACAGGGATGATGGCAGATACGCAGTATTTT. This encodes CASKTTGMMADTQYF.

The chain has TRBV10-3 and TRBJ2-3; D unclear. CDR3 length: 14 amino acids. V lost 0 bases, J lost 2 bases, and 6 bases lay in between. Germline CDR1 and CDR2: ENHRY and SYGVKD. The DNA for the CDR3 is TGTGCCATCAGTGAGTCCGGAGTCACAGATACGCAGTATTTT. Amino acid sequence: CAISESGVTDTQYF.

This chain uses TRBV7-9 with TRBJ2-3, with D possibly called TRBD1 or TRBD2 (5 bases each). Germline V gene lookup returns CDR1 SEHNR and CDR2 FQNEAQ (reference sequence). CDR3 size: 17 residues. Between the trimmed V and J ends, which lost 4 bases and 2 bases, there was a span of 19 bases. Written as DNA, the CDR3 is TGTGCCAGCAGCTCAGGGACGACAGTCGTCCACACAGATACGCAGTATTTT. Translating it yields CASSSGTTVVHTDTQYF.

The genes are TRBV18 and TRBJ2-5; D assignment may be TRBD1 or TRBD2 (6 bases each). V was trimmed by 4 bases and J by 5 bases, leaving 20 bases between them. Germline CDR1 reads KGHSH; CDR2 reads LQKENI. This CDR3 has 16 amino acids. CDR3 nucleotides: TGTGCCAGCTCACGGGGGGCCGGATCGGCAGGGGAGACCCAGTACTTC. It specifies CASSRGAGSAGETQYF. Complete variable domain (other parts from reference TRBV18 and TRBJ2-5): NAGVMQNPRHLVRRRGQEARLRCSPMKGHSHVYWYRQLPEEGLKFMVYLQKENIIDESGMPKERFSAEFPKEGPSILRIQQVVRGDSAAYFCASSRGAGSAGETQYFGPGTRLLVL.

The DNA for the CDR3 is TGTGCCAGCAGCCAAGTGTTCGCGGGGGGTAAGGAGCAGTTCTTC. Translated: CASSQVFAGGKEQFF. The V and J genes are TRBV14 and TRBJ2-1; 8 bases match TRBD2. Looked up from germline, CDR1 is SGHDN and CDR2 is FVKESK. The CDR3 runs to 15 residues. With V trimmed by 1 base and J by 10 bases, 9 bases remained unmatched.

This chain joins TRBV6-5 and TRBJ2-3; the D gene is possibly TRBD2 (6 bases). This CDR3 has 15 amino acids. Per the germline V gene, CDR1 is MNHEY and CDR2 is SVGAGI. Deletions cut 0 bases from V and 0 bases from J, with 7 bases between. CDR3 in DNA: TGTGCCAGCAGTTACTCTGGGACTAGCACAGATACGCAGTATTTT. Protein: CASSYSGTSTDTQYF.

For the CDR3, the DNA is TGTGCCAGCAGCGGAGGGGACGGCTCCTACGAGCAGTACGTC. It encodes CASSGGDGSYEQYV. V gene TRBV7-9 combines with J gene TRBJ2-7, with D possibly matching TRBD2 (6 bases). The germline gives CDR1 SEHNR, CDR2 FQNEAQ (reference sequence). The CDR3 loop spans 14 amino acids. V gave up 5 bases and J gave up 0 bases, with 11 bases separating them.